The sequence of this T cell receptor beta chain was determined in a study of T cell responses to AZD1222 COVID-19 vaccine. Whole-study results and caveats: White British people made up most donors, females outnumbered males, and clonal diversity was possibly underestimated. Within unmutated variant regions lay the reported targets of nearly half of spike-specific TCRs.

In the case of this clone: Its matching antigen is unknown.

This CDR3 region has 15 residues. The germline V gene encodes CDR1 MGHRA and CDR2 YSYEKL. The V gene lost 1 base and the J gene lost 0 bases, with 7 bases spanning the gap. Data came from immunoSEQ multiplex PCR; TCRdb stores just in-frame clones and leaves some out. In the table there are roughly 140,000 clones, around nine tenths of which are singletons. The starting material was peripheral blood, obtained 28 days after the second AZD1222 dose. V usage is TRBV4-1 and J usage is TRBJ1-5; D unclear. The sequence was collected from an adult who received the AZD1222 COVID-19 vaccine. The CDR3 region is CASSQVEASNQPQHF. The CDR3 nucleotides read TGCGCCAGCAGCCAAGTCGAGGCTAGCAATCAGCCCCAGCATTTT.